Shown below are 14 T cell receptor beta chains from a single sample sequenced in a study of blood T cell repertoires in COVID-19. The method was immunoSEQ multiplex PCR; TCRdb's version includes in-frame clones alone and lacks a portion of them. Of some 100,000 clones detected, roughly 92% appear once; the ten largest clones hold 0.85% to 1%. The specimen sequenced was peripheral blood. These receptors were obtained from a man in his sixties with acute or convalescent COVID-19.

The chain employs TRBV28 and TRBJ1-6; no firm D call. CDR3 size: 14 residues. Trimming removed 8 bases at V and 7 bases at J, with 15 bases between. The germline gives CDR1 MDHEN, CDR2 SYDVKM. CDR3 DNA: TGTGCCAGCTCCCCTGGGAGTCTAAATTCACCCCTCCACTTT. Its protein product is CASSPGSLNSPLHF.

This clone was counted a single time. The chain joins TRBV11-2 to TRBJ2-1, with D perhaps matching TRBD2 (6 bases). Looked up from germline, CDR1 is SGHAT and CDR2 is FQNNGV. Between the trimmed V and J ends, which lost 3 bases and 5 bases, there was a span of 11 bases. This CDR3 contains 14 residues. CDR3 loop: CASSFLAPDNEQFF. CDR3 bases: TGTGCCAGCAGCTTTCTAGCGCCTGACAATGAGCAGTTCTTC.

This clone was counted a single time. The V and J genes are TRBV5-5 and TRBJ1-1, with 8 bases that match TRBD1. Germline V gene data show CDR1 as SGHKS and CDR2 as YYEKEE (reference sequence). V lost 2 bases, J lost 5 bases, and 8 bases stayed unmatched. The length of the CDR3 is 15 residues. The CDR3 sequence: CASSFLDRGWTEAFF. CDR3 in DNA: TGTGCCAGCAGCTTCCTCGACAGGGGATGGACTGAAGCTTTCTTT. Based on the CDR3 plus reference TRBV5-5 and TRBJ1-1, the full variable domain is DAGVTQSPTHLIKTRGQQVTLRCSPISGHKSVSWYQQVLGQGPQFIFQYYEKEERGRGNFPDRFSARQFPNYSSELNVNALLLGDSALYLCASSFLDRGWTEAFFGQGTRLTVV.

The CDR3 coding sequence is TGTGCCAGCAGCCCCGACAGGGATGAAAAACTGTTTTTT. It yields the protein CASSPDRDEKLFF. The chain uses TRBV11-2 and TRBJ1-4; 7 bases agree with TRBD1. This CDR3 contains 13 residues. V was pared by 5 bases and J by 6 bases, with 3 bases of the junction left unmatched. Germline CDR1 SGHAT, CDR2 FQNNGV.

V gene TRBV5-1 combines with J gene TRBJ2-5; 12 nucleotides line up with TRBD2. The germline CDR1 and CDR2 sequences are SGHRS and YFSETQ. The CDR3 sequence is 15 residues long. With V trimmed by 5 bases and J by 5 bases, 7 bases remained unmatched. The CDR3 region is CASRLAGGPGETQYF. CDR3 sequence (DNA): TGCGCCAGCAGGCTAGCGGGAGGGCCAGGGGAGACCCAGTACTTC.

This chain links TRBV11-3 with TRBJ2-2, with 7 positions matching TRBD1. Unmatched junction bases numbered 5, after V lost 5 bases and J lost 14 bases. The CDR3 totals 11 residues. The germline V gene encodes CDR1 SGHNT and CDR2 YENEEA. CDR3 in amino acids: CASSLQGLLFF. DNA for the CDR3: TGTGCCAGCAGCCTACAGGGGCTACTGTTTTTT.

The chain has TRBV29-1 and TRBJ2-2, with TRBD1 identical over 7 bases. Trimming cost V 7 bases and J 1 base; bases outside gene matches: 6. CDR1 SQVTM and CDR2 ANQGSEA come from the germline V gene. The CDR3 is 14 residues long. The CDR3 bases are TGCAGCGCCCGACAGGGTGGGAACACCGGGGAGCTGTTTTTT. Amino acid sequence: CSARQGGNTGELFF.

As DNA, the CDR3 is TGCAGCGTTGCCGCCACGGGGGGGGTCACTGAAGCTTTCTTT. It is translated as CSVAATGGVTEAFF. The chain links TRBV29-1 to TRBJ1-1; possibly TRBD1 for D (5 bases). Germline CDR1 reads SQVTM; CDR2 reads ANQGSEA. V was shortened by 4 bases and J by 4 bases, with 16 bases between the two germline ends. This CDR3 comprises 14 residues.

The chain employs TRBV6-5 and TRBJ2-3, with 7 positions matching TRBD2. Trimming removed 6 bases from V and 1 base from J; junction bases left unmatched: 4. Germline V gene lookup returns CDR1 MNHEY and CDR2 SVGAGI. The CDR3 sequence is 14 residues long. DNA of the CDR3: TGTGCCAGCAGACCTAGCGGAGGCACAGATACGCAGTATTTT. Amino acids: CASRPSGGTDTQYF.

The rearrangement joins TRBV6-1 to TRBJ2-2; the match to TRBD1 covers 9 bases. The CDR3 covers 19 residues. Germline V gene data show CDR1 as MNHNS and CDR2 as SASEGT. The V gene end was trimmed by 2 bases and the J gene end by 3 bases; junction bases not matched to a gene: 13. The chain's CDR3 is CASSERPGTGLLDTGELFF. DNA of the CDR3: TGTGCCAGCAGTGAACGACCCGGGACAGGGTTGTTGGACACCGGGGAGCTGTTTTTT.

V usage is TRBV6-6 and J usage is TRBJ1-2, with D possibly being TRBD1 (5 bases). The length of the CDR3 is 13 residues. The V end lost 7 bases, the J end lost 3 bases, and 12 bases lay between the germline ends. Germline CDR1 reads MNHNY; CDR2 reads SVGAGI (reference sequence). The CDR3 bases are TGTGCCAGCAATCCGACAGAGCACTATGGCTACACCTTC. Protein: CASNPTEHYGYTF.

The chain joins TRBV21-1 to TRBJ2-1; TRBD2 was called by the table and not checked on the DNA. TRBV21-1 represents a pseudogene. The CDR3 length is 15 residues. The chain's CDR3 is CASSKEREIIDEQFF. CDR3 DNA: TGTGCCAGCAGCAAAGAGCGGGAGATCATAGATGAGCAGTTCTTC.

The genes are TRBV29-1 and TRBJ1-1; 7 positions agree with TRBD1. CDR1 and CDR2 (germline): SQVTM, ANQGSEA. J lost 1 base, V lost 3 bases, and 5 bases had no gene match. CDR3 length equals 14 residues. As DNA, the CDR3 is TGCAGCGTTGATTTGACAGGGAGGAACACTGAAGCTTTCTTT. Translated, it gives CSVDLTGRNTEAFF.

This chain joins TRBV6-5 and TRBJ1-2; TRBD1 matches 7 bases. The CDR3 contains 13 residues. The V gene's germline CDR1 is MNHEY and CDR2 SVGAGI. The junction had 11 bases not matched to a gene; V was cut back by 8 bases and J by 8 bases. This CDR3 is CASDGGGGFGYTF. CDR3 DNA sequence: TGTGCCAGCGACGGAGGGGGCGGGTTCGGCTACACCTTC.